This passage covers 18 T cell receptor beta chains from one sample sequenced in a study of shared clonotypes between healthy human individuals. Sequencing was performed with immunoSEQ multiplex PCR; in TCRdb, only in-frame clones are kept and a portion is missing. In the table there are some 2.4 million clones, more than 85% of which are singletons. Sequences were obtained from naive CD4+ T cells from PBMCs. Indicated subset: CD45RA+ positively selected. The origin of the receptors is a man aged 18 to 30 in good health. Some clones in this sample may be carry-over from other donors' samples.

This chain links TRBV7-9 with TRBJ1-1, with TRBD1 identical over 11 bases. Germline V gene data show CDR1 as SEHNR and CDR2 as FQNEAQ (reference sequence). The CDR3 length is 14 residues. With V trimmed by 8 bases and J by 5 bases, 7 bases remained unmatched. CDR3 region: CASGGQGAITEAFF. Here the CDR3 DNA reads TGTGCCAGCGGAGGACAGGGGGCGATTACTGAAGCTTTCTTT.

This clone was picked up one time. The rearrangement uses TRBV5-1 and TRBJ1-2; the match to TRBD1 covers 7 bases. The V gene end was trimmed by 2 bases and the J gene end by 2 bases; junction bases not matched to a gene: 3. Germline lookup yields CDR1 SGHRS and CDR2 YFSETQ. The CDR3 is 14 amino acids. The CDR3 DNA reads TGCGCCAGCAGCTTTCCAGGGGGGAACTATGGCTACACCTTC. Translating gives CASSFPGGNYGYTF.

The gene calls are TRBV5-1 and TRBJ2-1, with no clear D. Trimming left V 7 bases short and J 4 bases short, with 15 bases between. The CDR3 has 14 amino acids. Germline V gene lookup returns CDR1 SGHRS and CDR2 YFSETQ. The CDR3 DNA reads TGCGCCAGCGGGTTTGGCAGTCCATACAATGAGCAGTTCTTC. This sequence encodes CASGFGSPYNEQFF.

The rearrangement uses TRBV4-2 and TRBJ2-1; the match to TRBD2 covers 7 bases. V lost 0 bases, J lost 9 bases, and 11 bases stayed unmatched. Germline CDR1 LGHNA, CDR2 YNFKEQ. The length of the CDR3 is 16 residues. CDR3 in amino acids: CASSQDVAGDLSEQFF. In DNA, the CDR3 is TGTGCCAGCAGCCAAGATGTAGCGGGCGACTTGAGTGAGCAGTTCTTC.

As regards this clone: Other DNA sequences in the same sample also yield this CDR3. This sequence joins TRBV29-1 and TRBJ2-7; D may match TRBD1 or TRBD2 (5 bases each). V shed 7 bases and J shed 1 base, with 14 bases lying between them. Germline CDR1 and CDR2: SQVTM and ANQGSEA. The CDR3 loop spans 13 amino acids. The CDR3 spells CSAGAGVSYEQYF. Here the CDR3 DNA reads TGCAGCGCCGGGGCCGGGGTATCCTACGAGCAGTACTTC.

Comment on this clone: The sample has other DNA sequences that encode this CDR3 too. V is TRBV5-1 and J is TRBJ2-1; D may be TRBD1 or TRBD2 (6 bases each). Germline assignment: CDR1 SGHRS and CDR2 YFSETQ. This CDR3 has 12 residues. V was clipped by 3 bases and J by 10 bases, with 11 bases between them. CDR3 sequence: CASSSPGGEQFF. The CDR3 DNA follows: TGCGCCAGCAGCTCCCCCGGGGGCGAGCAGTTCTTC.

The chain couples TRBV5-1 to TRBJ1-3, with 7 bases fitting TRBD1. CDR3 length: 14 amino acids. Trimming at V came to 0 bases and at J to 8 bases, leaving 5 bases not matched to a gene. The germline CDR1 and CDR2 sequences are SGHRS and YFSETQ. The CDR3 region has the DNA TGCGCCAGCAGCTTGGAGGGCAGGGGGGACACCATATATTTT. This sequence encodes CASSLEGRGDTIYF.

Comments on this clone: The same CDR3 can be traced to other DNA sequences in this sample. The chain combines TRBV20-1 with TRBJ2-5; D is unclear. Trimming pared 6 bases from V and 5 bases from J, leaving 10 bases between. The length of the CDR3 is 11 residues. Germline V gene lookup returns CDR1 DFQATT and CDR2 SNEGSKA (reference sequence). DNA of the CDR3: TGCAGTGCCGCTTCTTCGGAGACCCAGTACTTC. Protein product: CSAASSETQYF.

This clone appeared a single time. The chain carries TRBV28 and TRBJ1-3; D might be TRBD1 (6 bases). V shed 4 bases and J shed 10 bases, with 11 bases lying between them. The CDR3 covers 12 residues. Germline V gene data show CDR1 as MDHEN and CDR2 as SYDVKM. CDR3 residues: CASSSRTETIYF. The CDR3 nucleotides are TGTGCCAGCAGTTCCAGGACAGAGACCATATATTTT. Drawing the rest from reference TRBV28 and TRBJ1-3, the complete variable domain is DVKVTQSSRYLVKRTGEKVFLECVQDMDHENMFWYRQDPGLGLRLIYFSYDVKMKEKGDIPEGYSVSREKKERFSLILESASTNQTSMYLCASSSRTETIYFGEGSWLTVV.

The V call is TRBV4-1, the J call TRBJ1-5; a weak D match, TRBD1 (6 bases). The CDR3 spans 16 residues. V lost 1 base and J lost 3, with 13 bases in between. The germline V gene encodes CDR1 MGHRA and CDR2 YSYEKL. CDR3 coding DNA: TGCGCCAGCAGCCAAGTAAACAGGGTTACCAATCAGCCCCAGCATTTT. This codes for CASSQVNRVTNQPQHF.

The chain combines TRBV15 with TRBJ2-3, with a possible D match to TRBD1 (5 bases). CDR1 and CDR2 from the germline V gene are LNHNV and YYDKDF (reference sequence). Trimming stripped 0 bases from V and 7 bases from J, with 20 bases between. This CDR3 contains 17 residues. CDR3 protein: CATSRDRTSVGTNTQYF. In nucleotides, the CDR3 is TGTGCCACCAGCAGAGATCGGACAAGCGTGGGTACAAATACGCAGTATTTT.

The V and J genes are TRBV2 and TRBJ1-1, with D possibly matching TRBD1 (5 bases). Trimming took off 6 bases at V and 10 bases at J, with 18 bases between the two ends. The length of the CDR3 is 13 residues. Germline-derived CDR1 and CDR2 are SNHLY and FYNNEI. CDR3 amino acids: CASSARGSLGAFF. The CDR3 DNA sequence: TGTGCCAGCAGCGCTAGGGGCTCGTTAGGAGCTTTCTTT.

A note on this clone: Different DNA sequences within this sample yield the same CDR3. The V call is TRBV19, the J call TRBJ2-3; D is ambiguous. The CDR3 extends over 12 amino acids. Trimming cost V 3 bases and J 6 bases, with 7 bases left between them. CDR1 is LNHDA, CDR2 SQIVND, per germline (reference sequence). The CDR3 here is CASSIRPDTQYF. The DNA of the CDR3 is TGTGCCAGTAGTATCCGACCGGATACGCAGTATTTT. Using reference TRBV19 and TRBJ2-3 for the parts outside the CDR3, the full variable domain is DGGITQSPKYLFRKEGQNVTLSCEQNLNHDAMYWYRQDPGQGLRLIYYSQIVNDFQKGDIAEGYSVSREKKESFPLTVTSAQKNPTAFYLCASSIRPDTQYFGPGTRLTVL.

The chain has TRBV11-3 and TRBJ2-3, with D possibly called TRBD1 or TRBD2 (5 bases each). The germline V and J ends were trimmed by 6 bases and 6 bases, with 13 bases remaining between them. Germline CDR1 is SGHNT and CDR2 is YENEEA. The CDR3 totals 13 residues. The CDR3 DNA sequence: TGTGCCAGCAGTTGGGGACCCAGGGATACGCAGTATTTT. Its translation is CASSWGPRDTQYF.

This chain connects TRBV2 to TRBJ2-6; TRBD1 matches at 7 bases. Trimming cost V 7 bases and J 3 bases; bases outside gene matches: 6. The CDR3 extends over 15 amino acids. Germline V gene lookup returns CDR1 SNHLY and CDR2 FYNNEI. The CDR3, as DNA: TGTGCCAGCATTAGACAGGGTTTTGGGGCCAACGTCCTGACTTTC. Its protein is CASIRQGFGANVLTF.

This chain uses TRBV9 with TRBJ1-3; TRBD1 is a possible D gene (5 bases). V was clipped by 2 bases and J by 0 bases, with 18 bases between them. Germline CDR1 reads SGDLS; CDR2 reads YYNGEE. CDR3 size: 18 residues. The DNA for the CDR3 is TGTGCCAGCAGCGTCCACCTAGGGGCACCGAGCTCTGGAAACACCATATATTTT. It specifies CASSVHLGAPSSGNTIYF.

The chain combines TRBV7-9 with TRBJ2-2; the D gene is possibly TRBD2 (6 bases). There are 18 residues in the CDR3. The V gene lost 1 base and the J gene lost 2 bases, with 17 bases spanning the gap. Germline assignment: CDR1 SEHNR and CDR2 FQNEAQ (reference sequence). Here the CDR3 reads CASSLDVVAEGNTGELFF. The DNA of the CDR3 is TGTGCCAGCAGCTTAGATGTGGTAGCGGAGGGAAACACCGGGGAGCTGTTTTTT.

The rearrangement links TRBV5-1 to TRBJ1-1, with TRBD1 matching over 9 bases. The germline gives CDR1 SGHRS, CDR2 YFSETQ. The CDR3 runs 15 residues. Germline trimming cut 4 bases from V and 5 bases from J; bases unmatched to any gene: 9. The CDR3 DNA is TGCGCCAGCAGCACCCTGGGACAGGGATCGACTGAAGCTTTCTTT. Translated: CASSTLGQGSTEAFF.